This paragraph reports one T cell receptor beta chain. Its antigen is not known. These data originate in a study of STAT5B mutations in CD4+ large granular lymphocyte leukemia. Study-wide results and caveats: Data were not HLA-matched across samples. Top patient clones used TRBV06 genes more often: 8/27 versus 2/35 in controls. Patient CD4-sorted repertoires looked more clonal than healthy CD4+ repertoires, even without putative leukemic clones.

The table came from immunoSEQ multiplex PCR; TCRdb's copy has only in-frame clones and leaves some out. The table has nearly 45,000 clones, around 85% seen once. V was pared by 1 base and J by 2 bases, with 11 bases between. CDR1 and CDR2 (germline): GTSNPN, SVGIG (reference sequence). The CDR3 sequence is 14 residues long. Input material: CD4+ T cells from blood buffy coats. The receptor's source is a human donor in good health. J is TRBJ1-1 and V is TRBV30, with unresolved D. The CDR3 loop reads CAWSAESPNTEAFF. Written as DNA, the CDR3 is TGTGCCTGGAGTGCCGAGAGCCCTAACACTGAAGCTTTCTTT. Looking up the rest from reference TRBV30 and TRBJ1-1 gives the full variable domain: SQTIHQWPATLVQPVGSPLSLECTVEGTSNPNLYWYRQAAGRGLQLLFYSVGIGQISSEVPQNLSASRPQDRQFILSSKKLLLSDSGFYLCAWSAESPNTEAFFGQGTRLTVV.